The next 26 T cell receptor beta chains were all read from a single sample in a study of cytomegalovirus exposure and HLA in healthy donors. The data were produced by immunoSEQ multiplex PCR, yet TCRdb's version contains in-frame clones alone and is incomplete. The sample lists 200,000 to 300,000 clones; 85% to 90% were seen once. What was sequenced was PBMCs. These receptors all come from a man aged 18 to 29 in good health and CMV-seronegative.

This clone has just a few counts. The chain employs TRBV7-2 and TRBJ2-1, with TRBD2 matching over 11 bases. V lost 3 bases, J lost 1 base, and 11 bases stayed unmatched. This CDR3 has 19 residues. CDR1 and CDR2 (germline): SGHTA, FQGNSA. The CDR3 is CASSLGHKLAGDSYNEQFF. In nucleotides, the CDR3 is TGTGCCAGCAGCTTGGGACACAAACTAGCGGGGGATTCCTACAATGAGCAGTTCTTC.

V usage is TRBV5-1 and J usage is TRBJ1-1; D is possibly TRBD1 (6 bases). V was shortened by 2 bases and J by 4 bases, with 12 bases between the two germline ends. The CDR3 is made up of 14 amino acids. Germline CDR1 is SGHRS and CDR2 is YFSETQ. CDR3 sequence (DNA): TGCGCCAGCAGCTTTACAGGGTATGGCACTGAAGCTTTCTTT. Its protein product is CASSFTGYGTEAFF.

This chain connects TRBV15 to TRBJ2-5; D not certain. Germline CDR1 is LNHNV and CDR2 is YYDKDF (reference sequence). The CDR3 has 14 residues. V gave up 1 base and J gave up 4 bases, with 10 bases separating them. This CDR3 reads CATSRAPGTETQYF. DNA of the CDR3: TGTGCCACCAGCAGAGCCCCAGGAACAGAGACCCAGTACTTC.

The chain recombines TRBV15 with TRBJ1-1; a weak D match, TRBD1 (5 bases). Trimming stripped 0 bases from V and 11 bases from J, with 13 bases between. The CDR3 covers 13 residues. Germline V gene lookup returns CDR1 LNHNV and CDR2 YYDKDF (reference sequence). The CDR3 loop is CATSRDLGGEAFF. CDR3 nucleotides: TGTGCCACCAGCAGAGATTTGGGAGGGGAGGCTTTCTTT.

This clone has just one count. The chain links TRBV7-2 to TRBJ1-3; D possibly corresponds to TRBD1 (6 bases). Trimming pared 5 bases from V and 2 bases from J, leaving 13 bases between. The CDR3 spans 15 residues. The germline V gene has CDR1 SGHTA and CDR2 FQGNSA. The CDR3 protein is CASSPRGSAGNTIYF. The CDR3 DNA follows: TGTGCCAGCAGCCCGAGGGGGTCGGCTGGAAACACCATATATTTT.

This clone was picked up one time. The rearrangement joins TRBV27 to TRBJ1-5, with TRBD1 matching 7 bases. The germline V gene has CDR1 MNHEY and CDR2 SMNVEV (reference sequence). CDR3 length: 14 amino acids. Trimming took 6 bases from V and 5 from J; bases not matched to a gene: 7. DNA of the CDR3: TGTGCCAGCAGCCGGGACAGAGGGTATCAGCCCCAGCATTTT. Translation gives CASSRDRGYQPQHF.

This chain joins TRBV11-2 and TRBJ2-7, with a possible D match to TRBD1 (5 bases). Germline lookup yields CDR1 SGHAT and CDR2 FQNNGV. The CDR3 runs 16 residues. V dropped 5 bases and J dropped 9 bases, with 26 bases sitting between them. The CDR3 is CASSQDLGTGYRRQYF. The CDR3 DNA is TGTGCCAGCAGCCAAGATCTCGGAACAGGATATCGACGGCAGTACTTC.

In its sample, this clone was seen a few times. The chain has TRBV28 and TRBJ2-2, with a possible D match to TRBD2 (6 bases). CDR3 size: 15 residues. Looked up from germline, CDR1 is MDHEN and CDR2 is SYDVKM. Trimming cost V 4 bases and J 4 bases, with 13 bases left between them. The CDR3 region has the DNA TGTGCCAGCAGTTGGACGGGAGACGTCACCGGGGAGCTGTTTTTT. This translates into CASSWTGDVTGELFF. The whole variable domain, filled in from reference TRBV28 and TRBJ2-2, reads DVKVTQSSRYLVKRTGEKVFLECVQDMDHENMFWYRQDPGLGLRLIYFSYDVKMKEKGDIPEGYSVSREKKERFSLILESASTNQTSMYLCASSWTGDVTGELFFGEGSRLTVL.

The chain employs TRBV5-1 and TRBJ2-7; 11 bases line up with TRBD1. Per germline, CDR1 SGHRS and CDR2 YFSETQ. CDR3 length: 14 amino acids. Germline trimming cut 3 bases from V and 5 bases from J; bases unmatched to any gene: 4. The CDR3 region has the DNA TGCGCCAGCAGCTCAGGGACAGGGGGGGACGAGCAGTACTTC. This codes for CASSSGTGGDEQYF.

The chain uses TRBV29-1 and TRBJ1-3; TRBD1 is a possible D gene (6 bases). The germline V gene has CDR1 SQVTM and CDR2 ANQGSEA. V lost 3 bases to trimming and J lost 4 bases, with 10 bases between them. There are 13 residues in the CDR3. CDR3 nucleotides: TGCAGCGTTGACGGGCAGGGGGGAAACACCATATATTTT. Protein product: CSVDGQGGNTIYF.

This chain's CDR3 is CASSPTGGNTGELFF. The CDR3 nucleotides are TGCGCCAGCAGCCCCACAGGCGGGAACACCGGGGAGCTGTTTTTT. The chain links TRBV4-1 to TRBJ2-2; weak D call: TRBD1 (5 bases). V lost 4 bases to trimming and J lost 1 base, with 10 bases between them. This CDR3 spans 15 amino acids. The germline gives CDR1 MGHRA, CDR2 YSYEKL.

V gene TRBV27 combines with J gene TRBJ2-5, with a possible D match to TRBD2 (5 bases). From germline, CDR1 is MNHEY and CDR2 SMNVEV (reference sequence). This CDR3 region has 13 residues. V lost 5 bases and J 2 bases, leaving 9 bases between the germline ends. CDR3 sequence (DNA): TGTGCCAGCAGTATTGGGAGACAAGAGACCCAGTACTTC. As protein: CASSIGRQETQYF.

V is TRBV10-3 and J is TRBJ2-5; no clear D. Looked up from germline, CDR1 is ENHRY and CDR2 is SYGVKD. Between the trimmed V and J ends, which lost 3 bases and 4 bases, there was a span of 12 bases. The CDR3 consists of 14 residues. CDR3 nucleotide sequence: TGTGCCATCAGTGAAAAGGCGGAGTCAGAGACCCAGTACTTC. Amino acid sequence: CAISEKAESETQYF.

DNA of the CDR3: TGCGCCAGCAGCTTGAGGACTAGCGTCCTGAGCTCCTACAATGAGCAGTTCTTC. It codes for CASSLRTSVLSSYNEQFF. V usage is TRBV5-1 and J usage is TRBJ2-1; 9 positions match TRBD2. Germline-derived CDR1 and CDR2 are SGHRS and YFSETQ. This CDR3 contains 18 residues. V trimming: 1 base; J trimming: 0 bases; junction bases outside the gene matches: 8. Complete variable domain (other parts from reference TRBV5-1 and TRBJ2-1): KAGVTQTPRYLIKTRGQQVTLSCSPISGHRSVSWYQQTPGQGLQFLFEYFSETQRNKGNFPGRFSGRQFSNSRSEMNVSTLELGDSALYLCASSLRTSVLSSYNEQFFGPGTRLTVL.

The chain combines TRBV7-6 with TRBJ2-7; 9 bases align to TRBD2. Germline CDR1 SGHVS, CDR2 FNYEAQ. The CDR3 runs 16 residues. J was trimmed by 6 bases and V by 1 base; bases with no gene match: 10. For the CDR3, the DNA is TGTGCCAGCAGCTTAGGGGGCGGGAGGGCCCTCTCCGAGCAGTACTTC. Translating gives CASSLGGGRALSEQYF.

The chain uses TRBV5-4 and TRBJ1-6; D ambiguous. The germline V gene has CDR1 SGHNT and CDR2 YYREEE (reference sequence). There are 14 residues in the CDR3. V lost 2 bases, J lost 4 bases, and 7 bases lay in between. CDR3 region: CASSLSEYNSPLHF. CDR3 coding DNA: TGTGCCAGCAGCTTATCTGAGTATAATTCACCCCTCCACTTT.

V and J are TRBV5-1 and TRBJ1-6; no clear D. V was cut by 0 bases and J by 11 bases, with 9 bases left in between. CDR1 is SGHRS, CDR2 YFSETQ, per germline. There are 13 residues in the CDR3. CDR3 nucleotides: TGCGCCAGCAGCTTGGGGGCGCGTACACCCCTCCACTTT. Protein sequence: CASSLGARTPLHF.

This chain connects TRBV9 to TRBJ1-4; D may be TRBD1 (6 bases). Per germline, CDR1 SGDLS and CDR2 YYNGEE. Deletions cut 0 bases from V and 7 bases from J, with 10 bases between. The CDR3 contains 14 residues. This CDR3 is CASSVGQAFEKLFF. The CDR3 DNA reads TGTGCCAGCAGCGTAGGACAGGCCTTTGAAAAACTGTTTTTT. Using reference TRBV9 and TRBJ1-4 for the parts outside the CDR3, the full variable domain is DSGVTQTPKHLITATGQRVTLRCSPRSGDLSVYWYQQSLDQGLQFLIQYYNGEERAKGNILERFSAQQFPDLHSELNLSSLELGDSALYFCASSVGQAFEKLFFGSGTQLSVL.

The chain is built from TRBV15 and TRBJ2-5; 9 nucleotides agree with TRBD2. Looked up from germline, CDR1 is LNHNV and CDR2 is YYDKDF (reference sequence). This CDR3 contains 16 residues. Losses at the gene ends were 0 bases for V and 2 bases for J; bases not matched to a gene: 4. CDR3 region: CATSRDRAGGQETQYF. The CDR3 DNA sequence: TGTGCCACCAGCAGAGATCGAGCGGGAGGACAAGAGACCCAGTACTTC.

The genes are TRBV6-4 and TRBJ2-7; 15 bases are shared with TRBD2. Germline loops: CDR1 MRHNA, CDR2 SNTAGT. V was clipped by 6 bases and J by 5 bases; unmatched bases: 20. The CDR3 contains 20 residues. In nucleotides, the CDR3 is TGTGCCAGCAGCACAAGAGGACTAGCGGGGGGGCCTGAGTTTCCCCACGAGCAGTACTTC. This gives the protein CASSTRGLAGGPEFPHEQYF.

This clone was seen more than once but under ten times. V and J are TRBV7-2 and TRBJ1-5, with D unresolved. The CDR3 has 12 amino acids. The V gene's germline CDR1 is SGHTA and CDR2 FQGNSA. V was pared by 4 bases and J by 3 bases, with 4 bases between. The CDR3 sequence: CASSYYNQPQHF. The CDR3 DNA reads TGTGCCAGCAGCTACTACAATCAGCCCCAGCATTTT.

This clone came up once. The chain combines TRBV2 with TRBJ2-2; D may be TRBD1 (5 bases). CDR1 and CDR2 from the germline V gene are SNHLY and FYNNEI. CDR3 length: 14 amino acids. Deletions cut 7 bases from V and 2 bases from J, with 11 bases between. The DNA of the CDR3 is TGTGCCAGCATCGTGACAGCCAACACCGGGGAGCTGTTTTTT. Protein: CASIVTANTGELFF.

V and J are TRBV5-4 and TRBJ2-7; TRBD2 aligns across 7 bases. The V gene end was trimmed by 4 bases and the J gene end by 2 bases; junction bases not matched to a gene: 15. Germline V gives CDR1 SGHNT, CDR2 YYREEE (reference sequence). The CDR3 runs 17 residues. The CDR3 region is CASSGPGTTNWAYEQYF. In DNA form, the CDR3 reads TGTGCCAGCAGCGGCCCCGGGACTACCAACTGGGCCTACGAGCAGTACTTC.

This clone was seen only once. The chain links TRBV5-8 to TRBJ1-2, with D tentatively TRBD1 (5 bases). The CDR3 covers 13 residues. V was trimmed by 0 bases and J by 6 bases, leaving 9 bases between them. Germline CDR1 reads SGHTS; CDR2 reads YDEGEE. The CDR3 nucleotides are TGTGCCAGCAGCTTGGGTGGCAGGGATGGCTACACCTTC. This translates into CASSLGGRDGYTF.

The CDR3 DNA reads as TGTGCCAGTAGTACACAGGGGGACATTCCTAATCAGCCCCAGCATTTT. It yields the protein CASSTQGDIPNQPQHF. J is TRBJ1-5 and V is TRBV19; 8 bases map to TRBD1. Germline CDR1 LNHDA, CDR2 SQIVND (reference sequence). This CDR3 spans 16 amino acids. The junction had 9 bases not matched to a gene; V was cut back by 4 bases and J by 4 bases.

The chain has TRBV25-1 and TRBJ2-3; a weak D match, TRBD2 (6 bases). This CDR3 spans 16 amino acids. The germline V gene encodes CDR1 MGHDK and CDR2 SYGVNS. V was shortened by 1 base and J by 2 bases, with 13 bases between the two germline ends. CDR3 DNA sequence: TGTGCCAGCAGTGAATCGGTTGGGGAGGTCACAGATACGCAGTATTTT. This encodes CASSESVGEVTDTQYF. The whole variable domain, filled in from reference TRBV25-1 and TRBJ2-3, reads EADIYQTPRYLVIGTGKKITLECSQTMGHDKMYWYQQDPGMELHLIHYSYGVNSTEKGDLSSESTVSRIRTEHFPLTLESARPSHTSQYLCASSESVGEVTDTQYFGPGTRLTVL.